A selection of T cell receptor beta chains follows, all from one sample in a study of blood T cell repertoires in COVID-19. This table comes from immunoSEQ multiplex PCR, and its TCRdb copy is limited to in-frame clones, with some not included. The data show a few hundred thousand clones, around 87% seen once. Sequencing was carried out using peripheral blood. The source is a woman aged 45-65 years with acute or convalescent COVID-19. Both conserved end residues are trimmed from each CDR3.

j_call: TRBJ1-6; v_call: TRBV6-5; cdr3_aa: ASSYLAKSYNSPLH
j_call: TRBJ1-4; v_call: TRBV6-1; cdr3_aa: ASSGGLGQLNEKLF
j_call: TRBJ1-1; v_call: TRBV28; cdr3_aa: ASSPHQDRGGTEAF
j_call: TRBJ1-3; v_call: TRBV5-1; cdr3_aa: ASRPGQGTGNTIY
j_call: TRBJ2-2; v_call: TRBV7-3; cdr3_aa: ASSSAPGRGYTGELF
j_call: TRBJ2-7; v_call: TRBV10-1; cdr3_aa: ARRQRGTYEQY
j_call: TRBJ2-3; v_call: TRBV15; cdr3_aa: ATSPDLRGTDTQY
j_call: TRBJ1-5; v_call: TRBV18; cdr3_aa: ASSPEASISNQPQH
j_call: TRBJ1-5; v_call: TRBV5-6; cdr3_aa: ASSLVSGRQPQH
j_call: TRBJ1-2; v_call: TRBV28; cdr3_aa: ASSWVAGVIRGYT
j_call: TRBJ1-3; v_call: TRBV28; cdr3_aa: ASSLRGTIY
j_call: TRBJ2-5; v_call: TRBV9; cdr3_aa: ASSVVAGAFETQY
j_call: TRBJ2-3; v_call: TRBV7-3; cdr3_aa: ASSLTRTTDTQY
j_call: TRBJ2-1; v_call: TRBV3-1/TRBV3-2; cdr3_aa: ASSPPGASGYNEQF
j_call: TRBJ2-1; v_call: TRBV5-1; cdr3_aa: ASSPTSGSYNEQF
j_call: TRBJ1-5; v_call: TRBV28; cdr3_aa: ASSWGAGNQPQH
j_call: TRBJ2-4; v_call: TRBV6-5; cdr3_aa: ASRTLAGAKNIQY
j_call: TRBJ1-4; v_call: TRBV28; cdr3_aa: ASNIRQGARATNEKLF
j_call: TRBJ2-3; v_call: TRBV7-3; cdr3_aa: ASSRTSGSDTDTQY
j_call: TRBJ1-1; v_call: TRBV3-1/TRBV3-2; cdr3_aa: ASSRGQGEAF
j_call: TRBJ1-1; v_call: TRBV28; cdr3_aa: ASSLILPGTEAF
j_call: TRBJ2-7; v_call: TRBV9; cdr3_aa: ASSGGTGGYEQY
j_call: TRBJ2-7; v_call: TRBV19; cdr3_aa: ASSGNSGVGEQY
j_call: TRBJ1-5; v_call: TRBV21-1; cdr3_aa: ASIINSRDRECGNQPQH
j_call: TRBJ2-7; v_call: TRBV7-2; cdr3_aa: ASSPRGAGRSYEQY
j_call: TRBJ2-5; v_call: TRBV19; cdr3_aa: ASMTSGQSRETQY
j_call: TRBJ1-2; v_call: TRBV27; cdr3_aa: ASPTGTRISGYT